The 26 T cell receptor beta chains below all came from one sample that was sequenced in a study of T cells after yellow fever vaccination. MiXCR was run by TCRdb on the 5' RACE reads, yielding one entry per CDR3 protein. The sample shows roughly 310,000 distinct CDR3 sequences, roughly 8.7% of them seen only once. The source material was PBMCs, sampled on the day of the first yellow fever vaccination. All receptors derive from a man aged 18 to 29 who received the YFV17D yellow fever vaccine.

The table lists this clonotype with a few counts. The genes are TRBV5-1 and TRBJ1-6; 9 bases map to TRBD1. The germline CDR1 and CDR2 sequences are SGHRS and YFSETQ. CDR3 length: 17 residues. V was pared by 1 base and J by 10 bases, with 12 bases of the junction left unmatched. This CDR3 is CASSLSSGDRVRSPLHF. The DNA of the CDR3 is TGCGCCAGCAGCTTGTCCAGTGGGGACAGGGTTCGATCACCCCTCCACTTT.

The chain couples TRBV20-1 to TRBJ1-2; 8 bases map to TRBD1. Germline values: CDR1 DFQATT, CDR2 SNEGSKA (reference sequence). The CDR3 extends over 14 amino acids. J was trimmed by 8 bases and V by 1 base; bases with no gene match: 9. CDR3: CSARAGTGHGGYTF. Written as DNA, the CDR3 is TGCAGTGCTAGAGCAGGGACAGGACATGGGGGCTACACCTTC.

This rearrangement joins TRBV7-2 to TRBJ1-3, with 7 positions matching TRBD1. J was trimmed by 3 bases and V by 5 bases; bases with no gene match: 4. Germline loops: CDR1 SGHTA, CDR2 FQGNSA. CDR3 length: 14 amino acids. CDR3 DNA: TGTGCCAGCAGCATCACAGGGGATGGAAACACCATATATTTT. This gives the protein CASSITGDGNTIYF.

V and J are TRBV2 and TRBJ1-1; no clear D gene. The CDR3 extends over 13 amino acids. The V and J ends lost 7 bases and 4 bases respectively, with 13 bases between them. Germline lookup yields CDR1 SNHLY and CDR2 FYNNEI. The CDR3 region has the DNA TGTGCCAGCATAGCGGGGATCGGCACTGAAGCTTTCTTT. It is translated as CASIAGIGTEAFF.

The chain links TRBV5-4 to TRBJ2-7; 7 bases match TRBD1. The CDR3 runs to 14 residues. Germline V gene lookup returns CDR1 SGHNT and CDR2 YYREEE (reference sequence). J was trimmed by 7 bases and V by 0 bases; bases with no gene match: 7. The CDR3 is CASSLGTGVEEQYV. The CDR3, as DNA: TGTGCCAGCAGCTTGGGTACAGGGGTAGAGGAGCAGTACGTC.

This clonotype appeared many times. This chain joins TRBV7-2 and TRBJ1-4; D is undetermined. Trimming left V 5 bases short and J 8 bases short, with 6 bases between. This CDR3 is built from 11 residues. Germline assignment: CDR1 SGHTA and CDR2 FQGNSA. This CDR3 reads CASSPGEKLFF. CDR3 nucleotide sequence: TGTGCCAGCAGCCCTGGGGAAAAACTGTTTTTT.

Only a few counts were recorded for this clonotype. The CDR3 nucleotides read TGTGCCAGCAGCTTTGGGGGACACACAGATACGCAGTATTTT. Its protein product is CASSFGGHTDTQYF. The genes are TRBV7-2 and TRBJ2-3, with D tentatively TRBD1 (6 bases). The CDR3 totals 14 residues. V lost 3 bases to trimming and J lost 2 bases, with 9 bases between them. Germline CDR1 SGHTA, CDR2 FQGNSA.

The V call is TRBV20-1, the J call TRBJ1-2; D remains unclear. Trimming removed 0 bases from V and 5 bases from J, with 7 bases in between. The CDR3 is 12 amino acids. From germline, CDR1 is DFQATT and CDR2 SNEGSKA (reference sequence). CDR3 in DNA: TGCAGTGCTAGAGATGGGGTATATGGCTACACCTTC. It specifies CSARDGVYGYTF.

Only a few counts were recorded for this clonotype. This sequence joins TRBV3-1 and TRBJ1-1; D possibly corresponds to TRBD1 (5 bases). In germline, CDR1 is LGHDT, CDR2 YNNKEL (reference sequence). The CDR3 contains 13 residues. Trimming cost V 2 bases and J 4 bases, with 8 bases left between them. CDR3 nucleotide sequence: TGTGCCAGCAGCCAACCGGGGCTCACTGAAGCTTTCTTT. Translation gives CASSQPGLTEAFF.

This clonotype appeared a few times. J is TRBJ2-7 and V is TRBV15, with TRBD1 matching 8 bases. J lost 2 bases, V lost 3 bases, and 3 bases had no gene match. CDR1 LNHNV and CDR2 YYDKDF come from the germline V gene (reference sequence). This CDR3 has 14 residues. The CDR3 DNA reads as TGTGCCACCAGCAGCGACAGGGGAACCTACGAGCAGTACTTC. Its protein is CATSSDRGTYEQYF.

J is TRBJ2-5 and V is TRBV12-3 or TRBV12-4; D might be TRBD2 (5 bases). This CDR3 contains 15 residues. Trimming removed 6 bases at V and 2 bases at J, with 16 bases between. CDR3 nucleotides: TGTGCCAGCAGGCCCCGGGGTGGGTGGCAAGAGACCCAGTACTTC. Its translation: CASRPRGGWQETQYF.

This clonotype turned up a few times. The chain combines TRBV5-6 with TRBJ2-7, with D unclear. V was cut by 4 bases and J by 1 base, with 12 bases left in between. The V gene's germline CDR1 is SGHDT and CDR2 YYEEEE. The CDR3 covers 14 residues. CDR3 DNA: TGTGCCAGCAGCCCCTGGGCTAGTTCCTACGAGCAGTACTTC. Translated, it gives CASSPWASSYEQYF.

The chain combines TRBV7-2 with TRBJ2-7, with TRBD1 matching 10 bases. The germline V gene has CDR1 SGHTA and CDR2 FQGNSA. The CDR3 is 15 residues long. V dropped 3 bases and J dropped 4; count of bases not matched to a gene: 6. CDR3 loop: CASSFTGTGDYEQYF. As DNA, the CDR3 is TGTGCCAGCAGCTTTACCGGGACAGGGGATTACGAGCAGTACTTC.

The genes are TRBV4-3 and TRBJ1-4; D unresolved. V lost 1 base to trimming and J lost 8 bases, with 14 bases between them. In germline, CDR1 is LGHNA, CDR2 YSLEER. This CDR3 is 15 amino acids long. The CDR3 spells CASSQGSPGREKLFF. The DNA of the CDR3 is TGCGCCAGCAGCCAAGGATCGCCCGGTCGGGAAAAACTGTTTTTT.

This clonotype has just a few counts. V is TRBV7-9 and J is TRBJ1-2; D gene unclear. Trimming took off 5 bases at V and 2 bases at J, with 9 bases between the two ends. The CDR3 totals 13 residues. The germline V gene encodes CDR1 SEHNR and CDR2 FQNEAQ (reference sequence). CDR3 nucleotides: TGTGCCAGCAGCCCATCGAGCAACTATGGCTACACCTTC. Translated: CASSPSSNYGYTF.

This clonotype was recorded at least ten times. The chain is built from TRBV7-8 and TRBJ2-7, with D uncertain. Trimming took off 1 base at V and 3 bases at J, with 10 bases between the two ends. Germline CDR1 and CDR2: SGHVS and FQNEAQ. This CDR3 has 14 residues. CDR3 in DNA: TGTGCCAGCAGCTTAGAGGTATCGGGCTACGAGCAGTACGTC. Translating it yields CASSLEVSGYEQYV.

In this sample, this clonotype turned up a few times. The gene calls are TRBV6-1 and TRBJ1-5, with D maybe TRBD1 (5 bases). CDR1 and CDR2 from the germline V gene are MNHNS and SASEGT. Trimming removed 6 bases from V and 5 bases from J, with 17 bases in between. This CDR3 spans 15 amino acids. CDR3 in amino acids: CASSSGRQMDQPQHF. CDR3 DNA: TGTGCCAGCAGCTCCGGAAGACAGATGGATCAGCCCCAGCATTTT.

There are many counts of this clonotype. CDR3 sequence reads: CASSSGQGPLYGYTF. CDR3 DNA sequence: TGTGCCAGCAGTTCCGGCCAGGGGCCCCTCTATGGCTACACCTTC. The chain couples TRBV27 to TRBJ1-2; tentatively, D is TRBD1 (6 bases). The CDR3 has 15 amino acids. Germline loops: CDR1 MNHEY, CDR2 SMNVEV (reference sequence). The V end was cut by 4 bases, the J end by 4 bases, with 16 bases between.

V is TRBV5-1 and J is TRBJ1-2, with a possible D match to TRBD1 (5 bases). The germline V and J ends were trimmed by 0 bases and 2 bases, with 17 bases remaining between them. Germline assignment: CDR1 SGHRS and CDR2 YFSETQ. The CDR3 contains 17 residues. CDR3 residues: CASSLGQLPTQNYGYTF. CDR3 in DNA: TGCGCCAGCAGCTTGGGACAGCTCCCTACCCAGAACTATGGCTACACCTTC.

The genes are TRBV18 and TRBJ1-2; D remains ambiguous. V was trimmed by 5 bases and J by 3 bases, leaving 13 bases between them. The CDR3 contains 14 residues. The germline CDR1 and CDR2 sequences are KGHSH and LQKENI. The CDR3 protein is CASSSFDGDYGYTF. In DNA form, the CDR3 reads TGTGCCAGCTCATCCTTCGACGGGGACTATGGCTACACCTTC.

This clonotype was seen more than once but under ten times. The J gene is TRBJ2-5, the V gene TRBV29-1; 8 bases line up with TRBD1. With V trimmed by 7 bases and J by 6 bases, 13 bases remained unmatched. This CDR3 comprises 14 residues. CDR1 and CDR2 (germline): SQVTM, ANQGSEA. The CDR3 loop is CSEPEDRGLKTQYF. As DNA, the CDR3 is TGCAGCGAGCCCGAAGACAGGGGTTTGAAGACCCAGTACTTC.

The V and J genes are TRBV7-9 and TRBJ2-7, with 9 bases fitting TRBD2. The length of the CDR3 is 14 residues. Germline assignment: CDR1 SEHNR and CDR2 FQNEAQ (reference sequence). J gave up 4 bases and V 5 bases, and 6 bases lay outside the gene matches. CDR3 residues: CASSRSGGGYEQYF. DNA of the CDR3: TGTGCCAGCAGCCGTAGCGGGGGTGGATACGAGCAGTACTTC.

This clonotype has ten or more counts. The chain is built from TRBV12-3 or TRBV12-4 and TRBJ2-2, with 7 bases matching TRBD1. The CDR3 runs 14 residues. Germline trimming cut 6 bases from V and 5 bases from J; bases unmatched to any gene: 6. DNA for the CDR3: TGTGCCAGCAGCTCGACAGGGTCTACCGGGGAGCTGTTTTTT. The encoded protein is CASSSTGSTGELFF.

The genes are TRBV9 and TRBJ2-1; D possibly matches TRBD1 or TRBD2 (6 bases each). Germline V gene sequence: CDR1 SGDLS, CDR2 YYNGEE. Between the trimmed V and J ends, which lost 2 bases and 2 bases, there was a span of 14 bases. The CDR3 totals 16 residues. CDR3 protein: CASSVVVGGPYNEQFF. The CDR3 DNA follows: TGTGCCAGCAGCGTTGTTGTGGGGGGCCCCTACAATGAGCAGTTCTTC.

This clonotype was recorded a few times. The V and J genes are TRBV7-2 and TRBJ2-3; D perhaps matches TRBD2 (7 bases). From germline, CDR1 is SGHTA and CDR2 FQGNSA. The V and J ends lost 1 base and 2 bases respectively, with 13 bases between them. The CDR3 runs to 16 residues. CDR3 bases: TGTGCCAGCAGCTTAGGGGTACGGGGGGCCACAGATACGCAGTATTTT. This translates into CASSLGVRGATDTQYF.

This clonotype came up many times. The J gene is TRBJ2-1, the V gene TRBV12-3 or TRBV12-4; possibly TRBD1 for D (6 bases). V was pared by 6 bases and J by 12 bases, with 9 bases between. This CDR3 has 10 residues. CDR3 in DNA: TGTGCCAGCAGGGGGGCCTCGCAGTTCTTC. Protein: CASRGASQFF.